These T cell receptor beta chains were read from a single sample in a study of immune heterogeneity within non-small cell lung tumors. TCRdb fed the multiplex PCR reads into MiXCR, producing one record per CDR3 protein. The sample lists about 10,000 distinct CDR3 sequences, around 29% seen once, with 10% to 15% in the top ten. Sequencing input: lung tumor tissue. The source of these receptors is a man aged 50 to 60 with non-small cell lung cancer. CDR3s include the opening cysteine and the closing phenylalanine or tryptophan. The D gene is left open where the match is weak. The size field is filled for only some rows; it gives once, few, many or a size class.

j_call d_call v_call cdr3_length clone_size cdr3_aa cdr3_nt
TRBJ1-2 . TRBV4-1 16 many CASSQSIGQFQGGYTF TGCGCCAGCAGCCAAAGTATAGGACAGTTTCAAGGTGGCTACACCTTC
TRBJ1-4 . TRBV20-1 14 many CSARDQGGDEKLFF TGCAGTGCTAGAGATCAAGGAGGGGATGAAAAACTGTTTTTT
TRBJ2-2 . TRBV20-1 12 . CSANDLSGELFF TGCAGTGCAAACGACTTGTCCGGGGAGCTGTTTTTT
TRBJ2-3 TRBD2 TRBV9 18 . CASSAERTSGGSTDTQYF TGTGCCAGCAGCGCGGAGAGGACTAGCGGGGGGAGCACAGATACGCAGTATTTT
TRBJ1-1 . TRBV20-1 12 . CSASGQAGEAFF TGCAGTGCTAGCGGGCAGGCAGGGGAGGCTTTCTTT
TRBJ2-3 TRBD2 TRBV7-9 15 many CASSLPSSGRDTQYF TGTGCCAGCAGCCTCCCCAGTAGCGGGAGAGATACGCAGTATTTT
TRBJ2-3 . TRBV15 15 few CATSREPDRRDTQYF TGTGCCACCAGCAGAGAACCGGACCGCAGGGATACGCAGTATTTT
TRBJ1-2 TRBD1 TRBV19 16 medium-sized CASSTLLQGADYGYTF TGTGCCAGTAGTACCCTCTTACAGGGGGCGGACTATGGCTACACCTTC
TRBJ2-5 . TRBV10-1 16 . CASSESNSGLGETQYF TGCGCCAGCAGTGAGTCGAATTCAGGTCTAGGGGAGACCCAGTACTTC
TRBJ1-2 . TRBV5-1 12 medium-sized CASSNGRSGYTF TGCGCCAGCAGCAACGGTCGGAGTGGCTACACCTTC
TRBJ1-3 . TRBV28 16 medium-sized CASSLGSQAWGNTIYF TGTGCCAGCAGTTTAGGCAGTCAAGCCTGGGGAAACACCATATATTTT
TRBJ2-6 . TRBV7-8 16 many CASSLLGFSGANVLTF TGTGCCAGCAGCTTACTGGGCTTCTCTGGGGCCAACGTCCTGACTTTC
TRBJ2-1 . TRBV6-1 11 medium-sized CASSEWGEQFF TGTGCCAGCAGTGAGTGGGGTGAGCAGTTCTTC
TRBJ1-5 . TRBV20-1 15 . CSASWGGGSNQPQHF TGCAGTGCTAGTTGGGGCGGAGGTAGCAATCAGCCCCAGCATTTT
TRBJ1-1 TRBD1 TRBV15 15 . CATSRDPGGNTEAFF TGTGCCACCAGCAGAGATCCAGGGGGGAACACTGAAGCTTTCTTT
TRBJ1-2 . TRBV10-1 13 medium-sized CASSERRDYGYTF TGCGCCAGCAGTGAGCGGAGGGACTATGGCTACACCTTC